These T cell receptor beta chains were read from a single sample in a study of CD8+ T cells in alopecia areata. Here immunoSEQ multiplex PCR was the method, and the copy in TCRdb shows in-frame clones only, minus some. This sample yields around 120,000 clones, of which approximately 47% are seen a single time; over 9.5% belongs to the top ten. Sequencing was performed on NKG2D-low CD8+ T cells sorted from blood. All receptors derive from a human donor with alopecia areata. The CDR3 runs from the conserved cysteine through the conserved F or W. The order of the fields is V gene, J gene, clone size, CDR3 protein. A row's size may be missing; if present it is once, few, many or a size class.

>TRBV19|TRBJ2-5|few
CASSGNLKTQYF
>TRBV29-1|TRBJ2-2|few
CSVQGATGELFF
>TRBV6-5|TRBJ1-2|NA
CASSAGEHGGYTF
>TRBV21-1|TRBJ1-5|NA
CASSKEGTINQPQHF
>TRBV28|TRBJ2-3|NA
CASSLGGSTDTQYF
>TRBV29-1|TRBJ2-7|few
CSVEDSLVDEQYF
>TRBV6-5|TRBJ2-1|NA
CASSYGGNEQFF
>TRBV29-1|TRBJ2-7|few
CSVEDWGDRPYEQYF
>TRBV2|TRBJ2-5|once
CASSNWVGETQYF
>TRBV29-1|TRBJ2-5|few
CSVADRGGETQYF
>TRBV4-1|TRBJ2-6|NA
CASSQVQGAGGANVLTF
>TRBV7-8|TRBJ2-7|few
CASTGGDYEQYF
>TRBV18|TRBJ2-3|few
CASSGREQDTQYF
>TRBV11-2|TRBJ2-5|few
CASSLVFHFQETQYF
>TRBV29-1|TRBJ2-2|NA
CSVEVFGELFF
>TRBV29-1|TRBJ2-1|NA
CSADEGRSSYNEQFF
>TRBV28|TRBJ1-1|few
CASLTRDRGPLGTEAFF
>TRBV18|TRBJ2-1|few
CASSPQGQGFRNEQFF
>TRBV29-1|TRBJ1-2|NA
CSVATTENYGYTF
>TRBV29-1|TRBJ2-2|NA
CSVQDGGEGELFF
>TRBV14|TRBJ2-5|few
CASSQDVGTAQETQYF
>TRBV19|TRBJ2-2|few
CATGQGNTGELFF
>TRBV30|TRBJ2-1|NA
CAWSRPPGTSPYNEQFF
>TRBV7-9|TRBJ2-2|few
CASSSGTGELFF
>TRBV29-1|TRBJ2-1|NA
CSVSVWVDNEQFF
>TRBV29-1|TRBJ2-7|NA
CSIPGGPYEQYF
>TRBV27|TRBJ2-7|NA
CASRGGSYEQYF
>TRBV30|TRBJ2-1|NA
CAWSVVDNEQFF
>TRBV18|TRBJ2-3|NA
CASSPRGELSTDTQYF
>TRBV29-1|TRBJ2-1|NA
CSVVINRGGAYNEQFF
>TRBV2|TRBJ2-1|NA
CASTEGEDEQFF
>TRBV10-3|TRBJ2-1|few
CAISELGTEQFF
>TRBV4-3|TRBJ1-1|few
CASSHKGHENEAFF
>TRBV6-1|TRBJ2-2|NA
CASRQGVDTGELFF
>TRBV4-1|TRBJ2-5|NA
CASSLEGTDQETQYF
>TRBV29-1|TRBJ2-7|NA
CSVEDPDSYEQYF
>TRBV2|TRBJ2-3|NA
CASSEEDSYTQYF
>TRBV28|TRBJ2-3|few
CASSPHGTRTDTQYF
>TRBV29-1|TRBJ2-5|few
CSVEKLEETQYF
>TRBV30|TRBJ2-1|NA
CACSSGVTYNEQFF
>TRBV30|TRBJ2-7|once
CAWSRGRGIRSYEQYF
>TRBV7-9|TRBJ2-5|NA
CASSAAAGGETQYF
>TRBV27|TRBJ2-1|NA
CASSLVGPRYNEQFF
>TRBV7-6|TRBJ2-4|NA
CASSPKTSSAKNIQYF
>TRBV7-2|TRBJ2-1|NA
CASSPSSQFEQFF
>TRBV20-1|TRBJ2-7|NA
CSATLDGEQYF
>TRBV30|TRBJ2-7|NA
CAWSVWATGYEQYF
>TRBV29-1|TRBJ1-2|NA
CSVAYLEYGYTF
>TRBV5-6|TRBJ2-1|NA
CASIHGGYNEQFF
>TRBV5-8|TRBJ2-4|NA
CASSRRSEYF
>TRBV18|TRBJ2-3|NA
CASSPKERTDTQYF
>TRBV29-1|TRBJ2-6|NA
CSVEEFAAGANVLTF
>TRBV9|TRBJ2-7|NA
CASSGGLAGVEEQYF
>TRBV7-9|TRBJ2-7|few
CASSLASTGYEQYF